This T cell receptor beta chain was captured in a study of blood T cell repertoires in COVID-19. Study-level information: Both acute and convalescent COVID-19 samples were obtained from the United States, Italy and Spain.

This clone was seen a few times. Original processing notes: Estimation of nucleated cell counts was performed using reference gene primer amplification. TCRdb keeps only in-frame clones here, not all; method: immunoSEQ multiplex PCR. V, J and clone size are taken as reported in that table, and D and trimming were inferred from the DNA itself. The sample has tens of thousands of clones; 70% to 80% are singletons. This CDR3 is 15 amino acids long. V gave up 6 bases and J gave up 2 bases; unmatched junction bases: 8. Germline CDR1 and CDR2: MNHEY and SVGEGT. Specimen: peripheral blood. The rearrangement uses TRBV6-2 or TRBV6-3 and TRBJ1-2, with 8 bases matching TRBD1. This receptor was identified in a man in his forties or fifties with active or convalescent COVID-19. The CDR3 sequence is CASSPGTGQNYGYTF. The CDR3 bases are TGTGCCAGCAGCCCTGGGACAGGACAGAACTATGGCTACACCTTC.